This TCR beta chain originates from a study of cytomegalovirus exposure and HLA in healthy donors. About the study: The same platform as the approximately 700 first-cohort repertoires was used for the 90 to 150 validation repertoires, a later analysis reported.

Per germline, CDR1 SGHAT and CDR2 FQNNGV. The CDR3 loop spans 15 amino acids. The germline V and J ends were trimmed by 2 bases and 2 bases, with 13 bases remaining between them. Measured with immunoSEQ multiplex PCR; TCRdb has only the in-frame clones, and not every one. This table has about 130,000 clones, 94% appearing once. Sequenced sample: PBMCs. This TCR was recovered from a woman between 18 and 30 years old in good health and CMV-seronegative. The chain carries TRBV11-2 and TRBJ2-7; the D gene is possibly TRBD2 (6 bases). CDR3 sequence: CASSLLAWGAYEQYF. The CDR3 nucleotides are TGTGCCAGCAGCTTATTAGCCTGGGGGGCCTACGAGCAGTACTTC.